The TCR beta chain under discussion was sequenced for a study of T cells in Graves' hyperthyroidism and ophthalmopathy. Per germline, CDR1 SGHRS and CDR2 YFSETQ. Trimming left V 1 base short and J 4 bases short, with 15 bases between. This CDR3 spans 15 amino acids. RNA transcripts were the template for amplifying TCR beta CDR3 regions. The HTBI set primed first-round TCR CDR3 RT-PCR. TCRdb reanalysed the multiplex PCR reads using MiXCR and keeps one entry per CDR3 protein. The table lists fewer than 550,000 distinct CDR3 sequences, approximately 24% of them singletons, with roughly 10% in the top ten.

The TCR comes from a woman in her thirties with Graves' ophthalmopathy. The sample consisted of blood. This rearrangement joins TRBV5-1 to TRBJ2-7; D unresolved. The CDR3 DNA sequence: TGCGCCAGCAGCTTGAATGCCATGACATCATACGAGCAGTACTTC. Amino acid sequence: CASSLNAMTSYEQYF.